This T cell receptor beta chain was sequenced in a study of metastatic and nonmetastatic thyroid tumors. Study-wide context: Malignant and benign thyroid patients had repertoires compared in peripheral blood and tumor or nodule tissue.

Every patient underwent thyroid surgery untreated. Study-wide points: Across blood and tumor, TCR beta diversity in malignant thyroid tumors was reportedly significantly higher than in benign nodules.

Points on this clone: Antigen specificity is unknown.

The CDR3 is 15 amino acids. Per the germline V gene, CDR1 is DFQATT and CDR2 is SNEGSKA (reference sequence). Trimming stripped 0 bases from V and 2 bases from J, with 14 bases between. TCRdb re-analyzed the PCR reads using MiXCR. This table holds about 23,000 clones, approximately 25% found once. The genes are TRBV20-1 and TRBJ2-7, with D possibly called TRBD1 or TRBD2 (5 bases each). The TCR was taken from a female donor with papillary thyroid cancer or a benign thyroid nodule (not recorded which). Some clones in this sample may be carry-over from other donors' samples. The sequencing sample was made of tumor tissue. CDR3 DNA sequence: TGCAGTGCTAGAGACGGGGCAGGGTGGGCCTACGAGCAGTACTTC. Amino acids: CSARDGAGWAYEQYF.